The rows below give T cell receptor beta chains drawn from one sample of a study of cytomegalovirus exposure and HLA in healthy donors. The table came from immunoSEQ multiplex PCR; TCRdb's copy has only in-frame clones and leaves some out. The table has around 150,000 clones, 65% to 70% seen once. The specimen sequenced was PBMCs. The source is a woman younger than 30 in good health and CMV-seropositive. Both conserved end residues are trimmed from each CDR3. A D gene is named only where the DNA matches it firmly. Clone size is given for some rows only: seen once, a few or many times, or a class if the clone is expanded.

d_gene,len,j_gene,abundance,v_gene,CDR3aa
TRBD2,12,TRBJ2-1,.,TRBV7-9,ASSLEGLANEQF
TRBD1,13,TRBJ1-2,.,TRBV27,ASSPNRGVAYGYT
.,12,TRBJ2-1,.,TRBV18,ASSGTVSYNEQF
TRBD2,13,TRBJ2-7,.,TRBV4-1,ASSPLAGILYEQY
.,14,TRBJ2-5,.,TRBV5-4,ASTFEQGFLQETQY
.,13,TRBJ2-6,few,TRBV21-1,ASLKQKSGANVLT
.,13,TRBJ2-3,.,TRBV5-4,ASSPPGTSTDTQY
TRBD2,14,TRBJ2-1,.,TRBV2,ASSLGTSGGVSEQF
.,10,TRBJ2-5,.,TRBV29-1,SVRDYQETQY
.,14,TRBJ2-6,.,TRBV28,ASSLGTPSGANVLT
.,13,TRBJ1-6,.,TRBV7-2,ASSLGGVNNSPLH
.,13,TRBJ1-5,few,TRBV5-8,ASSLPRPGGQPQH
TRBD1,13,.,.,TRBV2,ASSSGQGTTYEQY
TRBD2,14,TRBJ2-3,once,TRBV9,ASSEARLAGADTQY
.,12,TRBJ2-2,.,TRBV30,AWISGGAAGELF
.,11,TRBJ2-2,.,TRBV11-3,ASSLSGTGELF
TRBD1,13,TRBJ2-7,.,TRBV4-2,ASSSTGQATYEQY
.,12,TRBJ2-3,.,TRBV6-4,ASRHLGGTDTQY
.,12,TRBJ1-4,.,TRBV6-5,ASSYTAIPEKLF
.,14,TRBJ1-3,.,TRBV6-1,ASSGLTGLLGNTIY
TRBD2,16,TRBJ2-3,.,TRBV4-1,ASSQGLLAALSTDTQY
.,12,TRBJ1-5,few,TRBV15,ATSRVQVNEPQH
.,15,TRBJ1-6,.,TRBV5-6,ASSANRGSAYTSPLH
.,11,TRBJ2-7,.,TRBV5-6,ASRMWAGYEQY
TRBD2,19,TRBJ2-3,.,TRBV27,ASSPAGLATLAWGSSDTQY
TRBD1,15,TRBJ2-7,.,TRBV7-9,ASSSKTGVALNYEQY
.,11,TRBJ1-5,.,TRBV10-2,ASKENSNQPQH
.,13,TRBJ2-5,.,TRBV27,ASSWGGTTQETQY
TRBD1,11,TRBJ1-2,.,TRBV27,ASRRTGDYGYT
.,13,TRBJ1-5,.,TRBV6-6,ASTYRRDSNQPQH
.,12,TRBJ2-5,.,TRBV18,ASSPPGNQETQY
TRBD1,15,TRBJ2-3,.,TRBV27,ASSLSRDREIPDTQY
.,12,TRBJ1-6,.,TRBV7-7,ASSAGGVNSPLH
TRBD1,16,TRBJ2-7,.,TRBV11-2,ASSLRVAGTALTYEQY
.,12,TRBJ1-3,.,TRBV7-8,ASSFSGSGNTIY
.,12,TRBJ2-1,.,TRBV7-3,ASSLTGAPNEQF